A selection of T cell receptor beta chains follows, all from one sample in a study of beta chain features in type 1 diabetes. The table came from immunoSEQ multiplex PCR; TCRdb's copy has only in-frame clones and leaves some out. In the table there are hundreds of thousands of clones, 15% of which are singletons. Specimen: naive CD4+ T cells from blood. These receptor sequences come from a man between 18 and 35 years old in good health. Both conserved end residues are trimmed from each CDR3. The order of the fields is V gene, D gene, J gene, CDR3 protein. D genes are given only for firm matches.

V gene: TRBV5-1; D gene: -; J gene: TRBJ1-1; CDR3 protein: ASSLGALNTEAF
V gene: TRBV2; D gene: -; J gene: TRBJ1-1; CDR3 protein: ASSLPDRITEAF
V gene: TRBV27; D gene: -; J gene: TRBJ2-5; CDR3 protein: ASSPQTGQETQY
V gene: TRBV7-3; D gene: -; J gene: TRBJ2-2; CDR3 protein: ASSRGPGELF
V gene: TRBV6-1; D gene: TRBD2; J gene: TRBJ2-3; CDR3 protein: ASSTRGGGTDTQY
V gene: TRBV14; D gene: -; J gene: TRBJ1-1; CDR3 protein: ASSHRKTEAF
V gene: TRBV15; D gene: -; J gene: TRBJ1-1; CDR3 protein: ATSRVQAGPNTEAF
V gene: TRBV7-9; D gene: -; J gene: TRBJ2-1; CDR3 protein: ASSLEAGWFNEQF
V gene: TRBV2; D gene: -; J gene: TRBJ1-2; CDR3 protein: ASSPEGQNYGYT
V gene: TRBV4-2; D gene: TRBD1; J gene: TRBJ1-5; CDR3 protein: ASSQASDRGNQPQH
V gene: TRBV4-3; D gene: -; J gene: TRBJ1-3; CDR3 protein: ASSQELSNTIY
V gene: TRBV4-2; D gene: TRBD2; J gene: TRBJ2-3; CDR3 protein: ASSQVGGDAQY
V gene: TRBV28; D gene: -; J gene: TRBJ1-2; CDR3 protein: ASSFPGADYGYT
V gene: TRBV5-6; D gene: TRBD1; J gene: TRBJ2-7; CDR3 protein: ASSPGTGDIYEQY
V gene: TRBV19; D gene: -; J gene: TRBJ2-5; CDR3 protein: ASSMEIGQETQY
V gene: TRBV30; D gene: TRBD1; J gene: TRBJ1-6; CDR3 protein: AWRQGAGSPLH
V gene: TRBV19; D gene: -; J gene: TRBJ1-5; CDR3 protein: ASSIEYQPQH
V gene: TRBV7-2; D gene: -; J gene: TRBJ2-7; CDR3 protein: ASSPGPKPYEQY
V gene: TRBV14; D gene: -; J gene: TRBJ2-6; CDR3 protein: ASSQVLNRANVLT
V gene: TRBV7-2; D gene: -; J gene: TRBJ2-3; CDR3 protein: ASSRLRGPDTQY
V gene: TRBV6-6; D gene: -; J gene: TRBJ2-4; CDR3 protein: ASSYSIQGENIQY
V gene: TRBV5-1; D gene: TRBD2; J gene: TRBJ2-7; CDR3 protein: ASSLAFSGTYEQY
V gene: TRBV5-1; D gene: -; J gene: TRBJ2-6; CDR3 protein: ASSMQGLGANVLT
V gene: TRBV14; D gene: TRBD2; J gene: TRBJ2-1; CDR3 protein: ASSRGGASGKVWNEQF
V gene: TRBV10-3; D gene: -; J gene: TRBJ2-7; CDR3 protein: ASSDAVFSSSYEQY
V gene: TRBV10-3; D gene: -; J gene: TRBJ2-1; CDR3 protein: AISGTAVDEQF
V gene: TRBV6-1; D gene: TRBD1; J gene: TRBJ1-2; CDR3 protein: ASSAGGPYGYT
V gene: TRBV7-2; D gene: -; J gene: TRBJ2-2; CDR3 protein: ASSFTTRGRAGELF
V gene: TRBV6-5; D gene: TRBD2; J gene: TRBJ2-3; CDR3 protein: ASSYRRRGDTQY
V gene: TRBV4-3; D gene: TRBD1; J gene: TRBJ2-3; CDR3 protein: ASSHPGQGITDTQY
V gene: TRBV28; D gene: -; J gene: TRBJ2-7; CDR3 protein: ASTPSGTRFSYEQY
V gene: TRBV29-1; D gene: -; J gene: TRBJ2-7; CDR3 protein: SVGTRDTNSYEQY
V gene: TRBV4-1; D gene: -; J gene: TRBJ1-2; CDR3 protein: ASSSYTAGSNYGYT
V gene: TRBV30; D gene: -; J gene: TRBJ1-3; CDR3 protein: AWSVLRLGAYGNTIY
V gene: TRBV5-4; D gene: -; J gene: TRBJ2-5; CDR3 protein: ASQPLLGHQETQY
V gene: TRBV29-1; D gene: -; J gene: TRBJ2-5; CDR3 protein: SLVRASETQY
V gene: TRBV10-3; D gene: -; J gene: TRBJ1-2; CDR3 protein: AISELERVSRYT
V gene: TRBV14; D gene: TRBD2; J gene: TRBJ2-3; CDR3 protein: ASSQVSGSWTDTQY
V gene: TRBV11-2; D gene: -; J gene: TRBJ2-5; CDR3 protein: ASSLDRQRGGQTQY
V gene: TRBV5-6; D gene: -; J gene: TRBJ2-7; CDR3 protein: ASSLRGTESYEQY
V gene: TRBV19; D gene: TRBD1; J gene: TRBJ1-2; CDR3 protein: ASSIYAGQGYGYT
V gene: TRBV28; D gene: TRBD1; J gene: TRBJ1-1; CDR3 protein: ASSLNGQGGTEAF